This T cell receptor beta chain was captured in a study of response to subunit inactivated influenza vaccine. CDR3 length: 16 residues. Germline-derived CDR1 and CDR2 are DFQATT and SNEGSKA (reference sequence). Unmatched junction bases numbered 7, after V lost 3 bases and J lost 4 bases. In TCRdb, the RT-PCR reads were re-called with MiXCR into one record per CDR3 protein. The sample carries just under 550,000 distinct CDR3 sequences, roughly 25% recorded once. The same sample was also studied in work on T cells expressing NK-cell markers. That report adds: Libraries used 5'RACE template switching adding universal primer site and UMIs. Seropositivity for HCMV was found in seven of the eight sequenced donors, with one seronegative.

V gene TRBV20-1 combines with J gene TRBJ2-5; TRBD2 aligns across 14 bases. The sample consisted of CD4+ T cells sorted from PBMCs, taken 11 to 12 days after vaccination. The receptor was derived from a man between 50 and 59 years old who received an inactivated influenza vaccine. CDR3 protein: CSASGTSGRLGETQYF. The DNA for the CDR3 is TGCAGTGCTAGTGGGACTAGCGGGAGATTAGGAGAGACCCAGTACTTC.